This T cell receptor beta chain originates from a study of blood T cell repertoires in COVID-19. This clone was counted only a few times. Some clones are missing from TCRdb's copy, which holds only in-frame ones; the method was immunoSEQ multiplex PCR. The sample shows some 350,000 clones, 90% of them seen only once. Germline V gene data show CDR1 as KGHSH and CDR2 as LQKENI. The ends were cut back, 4 bases at V and 0 bases at J, with 12 bases in the middle. The CDR3 spans 15 residues. Sequencing was performed on peripheral blood. This chain joins TRBV18 and TRBJ1-1; D remains unclear. The clonotype originates from a man aged 18 to 35 with active or convalescent COVID-19. For the CDR3, the DNA is TGTGCCAGCTCACGATTGGAGGGTATGAACACTGAAGCTTTCTTT. It is translated as CASSRLEGMNTEAFF. Together with reference TRBV18 and TRBJ1-1, the CDR3 gives the full variable domain: NAGVMQNPRHLVRRRGQEARLRCSPMKGHSHVYWYRQLPEEGLKFMVYLQKENIIDESGMPKERFSAEFPKEGPSILRIQQVVRGDSAAYFCASSRLEGMNTEAFFGQGTRLTVV.